Only one count was recorded for the clone carrying this TCR beta chain. A minimum of 5 micrograms of total RNA was extracted per sample. Germline CDR1 and CDR2: DFQATT and SNEGSKA (reference sequence). The CDR3 has 16 residues. J lost 1 base, V lost 3 bases, and 9 bases had no gene match. The source of the sample is a study of blood T cells in healthy people across ages. A second PCR, run for about 7 to 12 cycles, used a sample-barcoded 5' primer plus a J-beta primer mix. TCRdb called the 5' RACE reads again in MiXCR, with one record for every CDR3 protein. Of some 1,000,000 distinct CDR3 sequences listed, 20% to 25% are singletons. The same sample was also used in a study of T cells of mothers and their children. That source adds: The people who donated were a few healthy Caucasian mothers and their six children.

Sequenced sample: blood. The receptor was derived from a girl aged 2 to 9 in good health. V usage is TRBV20-1 and J usage is TRBJ2-3; 8 bases align to TRBD2. The CDR3 loop reads CSASSSSTSGTDTQYF. CDR3 sequence (DNA): TGCAGTGCTAGTTCATCCTCGACTAGCGGCACAGATACGCAGTATTTT.